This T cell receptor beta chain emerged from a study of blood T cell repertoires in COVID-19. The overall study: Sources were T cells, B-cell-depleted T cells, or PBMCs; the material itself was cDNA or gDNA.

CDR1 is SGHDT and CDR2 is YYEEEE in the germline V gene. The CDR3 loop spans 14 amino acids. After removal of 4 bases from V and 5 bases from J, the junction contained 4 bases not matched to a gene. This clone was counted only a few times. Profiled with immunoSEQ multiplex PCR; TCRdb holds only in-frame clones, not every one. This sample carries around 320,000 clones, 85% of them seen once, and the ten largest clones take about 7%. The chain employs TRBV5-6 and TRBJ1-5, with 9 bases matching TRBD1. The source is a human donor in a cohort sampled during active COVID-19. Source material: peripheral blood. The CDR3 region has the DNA TGTGCCAGCAGCCTGGACAGGGGCGATCAGCCCCAGCATTTT. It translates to CASSLDRGDQPQHF.